This T cell receptor beta chain was observed in a study of blood T cell repertoires in COVID-19 (dated by TCRdb to 2018 to 2020). Regarding the research as a whole: Collaborator samples came from the United States, Italy and Spain and covered acute and convalescent phases of COVID-19. Where available, HLA class I and class II types were taken from metadata supplied by the sample provider and were not determined by assay-based typing. The repertoires were released in a freely available public database intended as a resource for research on the immune response to SARS-CoV-2. The prospective study material was composed of cDNA or gDNA derived from T cells, B-cell-depleted T cells, or PBMCs. Sample metadata almost always included a de-identified subject ID, COVID-19 status, age in years and sex. The samples were drawn from two sources: the first 160 participants of the ongoing ImmuneRACE study, and about 1,300 subjects contributed by 6 global collaborators. Subjects who had been exposed to COVID-19, were actively infected with it, or had recovered from it provided the deeply sampled blood TCRbeta repertoires that made up the dataset. On the study overall, not on this receptor specifically: The amount of clinical and demographic metadata varied by source and participant and was provided uncurated.

In the germline V gene, CDR1 corresponds to SGDLS and CDR2 to YYNGEE. The CDR3, cysteine through phenylalanine, is 12 amino acids long. The kept DNA is CDR3 alone, 36 bases in frame from the first base. The junction shows trimming of 0 bases on V and 3 bases on J, plus 3 bases between the germline ends. In the prospective study, participants were about 18 to 89 years old, resided in about two dozen geographic areas of the United States, and were enrolled through a virtual design. To assign participants to cohorts, the prospective study relied on clinical history that participants themselves reported in a screening survey and a study questionnaire. Recovered participants in ImmuneRACE Cohort 3 were defined as having two consecutive negative NP/OP PCR tests, clearance from a healthcare professional, or resolution of symptoms. Each participant in the prospective study had whole blood, serum and a nasopharyngeal or oropharyngeal swab collected by mobile phlebotomists. Additional blood draws and questionnaires over an approximately two-month period could optionally be provided by prospective study participants. Before DNA extraction, blood samples from the prospective study were shipped at room temperature or frozen.

Concerning this clone itself: No cognate antigen has been identified for it. No quality values exist for individual bases; no much larger clone is one base distant.

TCRbeta CDR3 regions were amplified from genomic DNA using the immunoSEQ Assay, a bias-controlled multiplex PCR. From the authors' description of their analysis: Nucleated cell counts per sample were estimated from amplification of reference gene primers within the assay. To quantify the absolute abundance of each unique TCRbeta CDR3 rearrangement, sequence reads were collapsed and filtered. Productive Simpson clonality was computed per sample as the square root of Simpson's diversity index over productive rearrangements. Entries here come from immuneACCESS through TCRdb and include only in-frame sequences with V and J called. Some clones fail to appear in such tables; in the studies checked, an unresolved V gene covers under half of the shortfall, and the cause of the remainder is unknown. That table supplies the V and J calls and clone size; D and trimming were determined from the DNA. This sample lists 310,000 or so clones; 70% to 90% were detected once. The ten largest clones capture approximately 6% of the sample.

The chain is made from TRBV9 and TRBJ1-1; no D gene call is confident. Specimen: PBMCs or T cells enriched from blood (not recorded which). This TCR was recovered from a woman aged 25-40 years who had recovered from COVID-19. The base sequence is TGTGCCAGCAGCGTAGCAGACACTGAAGCTTTCTTT. This is translated as CASSVADTEAFF. The variable domain in full, with residues beyond the CDR3 obtained from the reference TRBV9 and TRBJ1-1 genes, is DSGVTQTPKHLITATGQRVTLRCSPRSGDLSVYWYQQSLDQGLQFLIQYYNGEERAKGNILERFSAQQFPDLHSELNLSSLELGDSALYFCASSVADTEAFFGQGTRLTVV.